This entry concerns a single T cell receptor beta chain. The data were taken from a study of T cells in Graves' hyperthyroidism and ophthalmopathy. The CDR3 covers 14 residues. CDR1 LGHDT and CDR2 YNNKEL come from the germline V gene (reference sequence). Trimming removed 4 bases from V and 4 bases from J, with 10 bases in between. Authors of the study amplified TCR beta CDR3 regions from RNA transcripts. In the first-round RT-PCR of the TCR CDR3, the HTBI primer set was used. TCRdb reanalysed the multiplex PCR reads using MiXCR and keeps one entry per CDR3 protein. The profile shows some 580,000 distinct CDR3 sequences, around 16% of them singletons.

The chain employs TRBV3-1 and TRBJ1-4; no clear D. This receptor was identified in a middle-aged woman with Graves' ophthalmopathy. The sample was blood. CDR3 DNA sequence: TGTGCCAGCAGCCCTGCGGGGATTAATGAAAAACTGTTTTTT. Translated: CASSPAGINEKLFF.